This TCR beta chain was recovered during a study of multiple sclerosis patients with progressive multifocal leukoencephalopathy. Time point: before natalizumab initiation. Every listed patient previously received interferon beta; all PML patients were women. T0 blood was collected before the first natalizumab infusion. Every PCR reaction included synthetic inline CDR3 controls for all V-J pairings. Profiled with immunoSEQ multiplex PCR; TCRdb holds only in-frame clones, not every one. The table has some 30,000 clones, roughly 91% seen once. Notes on this clone: The antigen is unknown.

Overall study results and limits: Whether JC virus or general immunocompromise explains the findings remained unclear.

The TCR originated in a human donor with multiple sclerosis. The source material was PBMCs.

The CDR3: CASRSDRGGGEQYF. As DNA, the CDR3 is TGTGCCAGCAGGTCGGACAGGGGCGGAGGGGAGCAGTACTTC. V gene TRBV2 combines with J gene TRBJ2-7; 9 bases agree with TRBD1. The J segment lost 7 bases and the V segment lost 6 bases, leaving 10 bases of the junction unmatched. Germline CDR1 reads SNHLY; CDR2 reads FYNNEI. The CDR3 sequence is 14 residues long.